The T cell receptor beta chain under discussion was sequenced for a study of post-analysis software for immune sequencing data. Study as a whole: Recorded subtypes: relapsing-remitting, secondary progressive, progressive-relapsing; some patients unannotated.

Findings and caveats of the study: Strong co-clustering by F measure linked samples that shared a preparation batch. There was significantly lower normalized Chao1 diversity in multiple sclerosis patients than in controls. A handful of TRBV segments (TRBV5-6, TRBV5-1 and TRBV20-1 among them) occurred more frequently in patients than in controls.

Details on this clonotype: Its antigen is not identified.

Per germline, CDR1 LGHNA and CDR2 YNFKEQ. V was pared by 0 bases and J by 7 bases, with 13 bases between. There are 15 residues in the CDR3. cDNA libraries of TCR beta carried unique molecular identifiers. T cells numbering roughly 1 to 10 million yielded roughly 0.5 million cDNA molecules. From the PCR reads, TCRdb called clonotypes with MiXCR, one entry per CDR3 protein. In the table there are fewer than 900,000 distinct CDR3 sequences, about half of which are singletons. The sample consisted of blood. The chain recombines TRBV4-2 with TRBJ2-1; D is possibly TRBD1 or TRBD2 (6 bases each). The clonotype was recovered from a girl aged 5 to 17 with multiple sclerosis. CDR3 region: CASSQEVGGANEQFF. CDR3 sequence (DNA): TGTGCCAGCAGCCAAGAAGTCGGGGGCGCGAATGAGCAGTTCTTC.